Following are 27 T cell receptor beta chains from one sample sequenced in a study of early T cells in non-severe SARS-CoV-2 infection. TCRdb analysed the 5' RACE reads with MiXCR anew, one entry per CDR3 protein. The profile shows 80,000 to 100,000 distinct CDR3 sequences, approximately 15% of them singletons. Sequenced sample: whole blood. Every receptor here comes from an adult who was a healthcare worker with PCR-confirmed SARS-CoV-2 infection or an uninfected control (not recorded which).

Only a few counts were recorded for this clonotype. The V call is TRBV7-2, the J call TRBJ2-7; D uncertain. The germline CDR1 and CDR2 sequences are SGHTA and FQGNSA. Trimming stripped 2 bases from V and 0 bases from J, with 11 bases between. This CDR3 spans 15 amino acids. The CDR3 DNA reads TGTGCCAGCAGCTTATCACTGCTCCTCTCCTACGAGCAGTACTTC. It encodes CASSLSLLLSYEQYF.

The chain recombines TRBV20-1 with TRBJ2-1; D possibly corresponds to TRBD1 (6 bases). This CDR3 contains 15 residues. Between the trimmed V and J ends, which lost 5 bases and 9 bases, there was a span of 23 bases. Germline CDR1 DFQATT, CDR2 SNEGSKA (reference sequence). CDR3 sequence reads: CSAHLARGGITEQFF. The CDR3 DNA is TGCAGTGCTCACCTCGCCAGGGGTGGAATTACTGAGCAGTTCTTC.

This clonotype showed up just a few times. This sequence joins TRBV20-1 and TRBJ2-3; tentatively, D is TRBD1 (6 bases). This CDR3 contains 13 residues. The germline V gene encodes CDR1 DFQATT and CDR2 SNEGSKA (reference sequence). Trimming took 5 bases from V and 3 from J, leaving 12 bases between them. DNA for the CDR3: TGCAGTGCTCCAACCGGGACAACAGATACGCAGTATTTT. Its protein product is CSAPTGTTDTQYF.

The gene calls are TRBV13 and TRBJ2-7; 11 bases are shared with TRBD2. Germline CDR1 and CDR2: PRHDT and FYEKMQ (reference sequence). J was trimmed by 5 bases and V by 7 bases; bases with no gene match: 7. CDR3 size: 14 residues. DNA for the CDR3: TGTGCCAGCATTCATAGCGGGAGGGCCAACGAGCAGTACTTC. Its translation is CASIHSGRANEQYF.

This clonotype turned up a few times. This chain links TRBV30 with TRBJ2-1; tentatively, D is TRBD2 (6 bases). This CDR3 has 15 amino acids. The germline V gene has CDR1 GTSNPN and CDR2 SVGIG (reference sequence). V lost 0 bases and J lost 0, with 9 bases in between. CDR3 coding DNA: TGTGCCTGGAGTGTACGGGGGAGCTCCTACAATGAGCAGTTCTTC. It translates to CAWSVRGSSYNEQFF. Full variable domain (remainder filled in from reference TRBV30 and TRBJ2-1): SQTIHQWPATLVQPVGSPLSLECTVEGTSNPNLYWYRQAAGRGLQLLFYSVGIGQISSEVPQNLSASRPQDRQFILSSKKLLLSDSGFYLCAWSVRGSSYNEQFFGPGTRLTVL.

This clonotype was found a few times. DNA for the CDR3: TGCAGTGCTAGAAAAGACCCCGCCTTGGAAGAAAAGATAACAGATACGCAGTATTTT. Encoded protein: CSARKDPALEEKITDTQYF. This sequence joins TRBV20-1 and TRBJ2-3; D is undetermined. V was cut by 2 bases and J by 3 bases, with 27 bases left in between. Per germline, CDR1 DFQATT and CDR2 SNEGSKA (reference sequence). The CDR3 sequence is 19 residues long.

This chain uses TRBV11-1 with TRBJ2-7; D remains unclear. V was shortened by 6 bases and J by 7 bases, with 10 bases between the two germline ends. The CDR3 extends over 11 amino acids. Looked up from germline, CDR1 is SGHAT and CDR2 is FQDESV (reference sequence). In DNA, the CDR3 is TGTGCCAGCAGTAACCTGAGAGAGCAGTACTTC. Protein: CASSNLREQYF.

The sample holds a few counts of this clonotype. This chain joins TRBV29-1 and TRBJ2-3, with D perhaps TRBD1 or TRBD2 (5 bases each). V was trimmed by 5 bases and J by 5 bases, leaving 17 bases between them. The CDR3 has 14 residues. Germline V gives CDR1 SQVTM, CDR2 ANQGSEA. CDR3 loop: CSVYSTGDGDTQYF. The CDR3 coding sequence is TGCAGCGTTTACTCGACTGGGGACGGAGATACGCAGTATTTT.

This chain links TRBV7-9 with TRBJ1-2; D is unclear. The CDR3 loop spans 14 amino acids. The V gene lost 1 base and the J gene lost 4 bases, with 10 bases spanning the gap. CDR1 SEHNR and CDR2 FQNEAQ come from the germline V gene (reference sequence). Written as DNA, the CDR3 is TGTGCCAGCAGCTTAGGGTTTGGCAGCTATGGCTACACCTTC. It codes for CASSLGFGSYGYTF.

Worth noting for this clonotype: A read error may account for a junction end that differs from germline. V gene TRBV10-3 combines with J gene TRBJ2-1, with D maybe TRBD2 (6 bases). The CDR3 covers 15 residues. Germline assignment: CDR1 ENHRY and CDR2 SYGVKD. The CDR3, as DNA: TGTGCCATCAGCGAGTCAAAGCTAGCGTTCAATGAGCAGTTCTTC. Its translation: CAISESKLAFNEQFF.

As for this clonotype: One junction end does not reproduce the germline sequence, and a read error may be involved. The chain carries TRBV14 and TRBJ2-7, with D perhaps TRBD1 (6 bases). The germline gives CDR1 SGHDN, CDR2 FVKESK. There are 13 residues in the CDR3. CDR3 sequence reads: CASSQPPGQGVNF. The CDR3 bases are TGTGCCAGCAGCCAACCCCCGGGACAAGGTGTAAACTTC.

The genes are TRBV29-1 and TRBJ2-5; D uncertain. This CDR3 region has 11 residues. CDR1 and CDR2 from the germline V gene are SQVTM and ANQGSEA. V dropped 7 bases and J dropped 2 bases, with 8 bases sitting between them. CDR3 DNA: TGCAGCGCGACGGAACAAGAGACCCAGTACTTC. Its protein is CSATEQETQYF.

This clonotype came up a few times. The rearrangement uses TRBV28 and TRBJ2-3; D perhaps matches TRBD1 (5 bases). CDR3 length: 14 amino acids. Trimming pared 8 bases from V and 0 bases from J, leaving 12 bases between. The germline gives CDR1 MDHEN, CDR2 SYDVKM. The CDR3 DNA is TGTGCCAGCGGAGACCCAGGGAGCACAGATACGCAGTATTTT. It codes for CASGDPGSTDTQYF.

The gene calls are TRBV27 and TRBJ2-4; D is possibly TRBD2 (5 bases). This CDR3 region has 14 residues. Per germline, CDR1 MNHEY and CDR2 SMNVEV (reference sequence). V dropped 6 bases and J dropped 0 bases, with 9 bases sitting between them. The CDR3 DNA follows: TGTGCCAGCAGCAGGACTCTAGCCAAAAACATTCAGTACTTC. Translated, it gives CASSRTLAKNIQYF.

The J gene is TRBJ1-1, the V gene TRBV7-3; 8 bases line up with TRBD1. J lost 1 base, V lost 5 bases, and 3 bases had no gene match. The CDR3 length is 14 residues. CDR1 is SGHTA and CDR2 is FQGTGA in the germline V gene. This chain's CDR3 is CASSVDRGNTEAFF. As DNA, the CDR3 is TGTGCCAGCAGCGTCGACAGGGGGAACACTGAAGCTTTCTTT.

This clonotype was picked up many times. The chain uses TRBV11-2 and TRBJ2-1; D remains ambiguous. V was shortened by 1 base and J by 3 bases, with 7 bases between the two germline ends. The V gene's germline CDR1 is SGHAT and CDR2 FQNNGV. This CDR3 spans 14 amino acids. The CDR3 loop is CASSLGTSYNEQFF. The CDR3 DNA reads TGTGCCAGCAGCTTAGGCACCAGCTACAATGAGCAGTTCTTC.

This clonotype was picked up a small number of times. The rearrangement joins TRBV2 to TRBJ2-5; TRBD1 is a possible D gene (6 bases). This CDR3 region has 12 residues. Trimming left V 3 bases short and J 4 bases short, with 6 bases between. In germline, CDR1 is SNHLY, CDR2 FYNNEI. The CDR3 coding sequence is TGTGCCAGCAGTGACAGGGGAGAGACCCAGTACTTC. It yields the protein CASSDRGETQYF.

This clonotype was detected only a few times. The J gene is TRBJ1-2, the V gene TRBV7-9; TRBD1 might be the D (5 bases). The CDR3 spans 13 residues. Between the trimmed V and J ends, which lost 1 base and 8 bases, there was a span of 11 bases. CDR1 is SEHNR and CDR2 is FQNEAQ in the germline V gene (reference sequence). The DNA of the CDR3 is TGTGCCAGCAGCTTAGATGGGGGATTGGGCTACACCTTC. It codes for CASSLDGGLGYTF.

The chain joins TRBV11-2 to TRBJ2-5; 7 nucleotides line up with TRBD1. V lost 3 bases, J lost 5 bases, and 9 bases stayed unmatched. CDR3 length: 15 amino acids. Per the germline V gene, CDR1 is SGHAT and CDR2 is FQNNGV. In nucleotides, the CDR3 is TGTGCCAGCAGCTTTCTGACAGGGCGAGGGGAGACCCAGTACTTC. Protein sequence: CASSFLTGRGETQYF.

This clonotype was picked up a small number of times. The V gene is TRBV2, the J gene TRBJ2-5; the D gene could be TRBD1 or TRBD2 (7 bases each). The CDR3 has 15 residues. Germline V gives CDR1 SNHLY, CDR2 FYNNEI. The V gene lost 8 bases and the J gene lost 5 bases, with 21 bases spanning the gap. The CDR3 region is CASGSKGTAGETQYF. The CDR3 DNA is TGTGCCAGCGGATCCAAGGGGACAGCGGGGGAGACCCAGTACTTC.

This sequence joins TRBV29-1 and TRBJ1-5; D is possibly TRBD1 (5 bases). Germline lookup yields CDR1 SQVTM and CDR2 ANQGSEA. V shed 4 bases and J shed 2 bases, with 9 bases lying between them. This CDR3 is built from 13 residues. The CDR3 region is CSVGDGGNQPQHF. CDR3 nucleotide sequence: TGCAGCGTTGGGGACGGAGGCAATCAGCCCCAGCATTTT. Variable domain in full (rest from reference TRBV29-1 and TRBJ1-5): SAVISQKPSRDICQRGTSLTIQCQVDSQVTMMFWYRQQPGQSLTLIATANQGSEATYESGFVIDKFPISRPNLTFSTLTVSNMSPEDSSIYLCSVGDGGNQPQHFGDGTRLSIL.

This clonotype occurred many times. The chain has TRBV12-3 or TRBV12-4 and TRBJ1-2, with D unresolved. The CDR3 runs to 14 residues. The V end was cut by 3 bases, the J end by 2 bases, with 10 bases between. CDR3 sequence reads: CASSFVARNYGYTF. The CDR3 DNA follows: TGTGCCAGCAGTTTCGTGGCCAGGAACTATGGCTACACCTTC.

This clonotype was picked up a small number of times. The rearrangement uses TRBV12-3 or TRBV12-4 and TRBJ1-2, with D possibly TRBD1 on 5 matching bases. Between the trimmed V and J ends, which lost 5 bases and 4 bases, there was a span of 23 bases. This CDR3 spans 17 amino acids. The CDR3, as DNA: TGTGCCAGCAGTGCTGCGGTACCGACAGTAATTGGCTATGGCTACACCTTC. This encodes CASSAAVPTVIGYGYTF.

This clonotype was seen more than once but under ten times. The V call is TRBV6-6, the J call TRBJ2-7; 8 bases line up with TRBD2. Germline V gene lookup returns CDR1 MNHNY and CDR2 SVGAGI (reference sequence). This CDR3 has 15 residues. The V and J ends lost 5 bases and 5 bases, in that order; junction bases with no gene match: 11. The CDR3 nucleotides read TGTGCCAGCAGTCCCCGGACTAGCAGGAAAGACGAGCAGTACTTC. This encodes CASSPRTSRKDEQYF.

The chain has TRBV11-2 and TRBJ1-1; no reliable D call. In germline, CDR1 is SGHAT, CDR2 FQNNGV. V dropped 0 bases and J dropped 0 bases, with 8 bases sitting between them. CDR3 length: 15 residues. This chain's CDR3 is CASSLDAAVNTEAFF. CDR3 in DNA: TGTGCCAGCAGCTTAGATGCAGCCGTGAACACTGAAGCTTTCTTT.

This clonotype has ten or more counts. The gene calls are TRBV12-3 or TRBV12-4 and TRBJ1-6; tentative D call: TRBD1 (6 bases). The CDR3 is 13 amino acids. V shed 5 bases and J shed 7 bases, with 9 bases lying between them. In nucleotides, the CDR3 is TGTGCCAGCAGTACAGGGACCAATTCACCCCTCCACTTT. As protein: CASSTGTNSPLHF.

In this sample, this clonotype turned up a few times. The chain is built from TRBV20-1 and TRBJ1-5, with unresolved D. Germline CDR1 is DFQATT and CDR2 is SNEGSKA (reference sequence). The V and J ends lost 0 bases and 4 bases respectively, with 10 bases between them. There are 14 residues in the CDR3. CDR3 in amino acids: CSARDGYGNQPQHF. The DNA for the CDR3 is TGCAGTGCTAGAGATGGTTACGGGAATCAGCCCCAGCATTTT.